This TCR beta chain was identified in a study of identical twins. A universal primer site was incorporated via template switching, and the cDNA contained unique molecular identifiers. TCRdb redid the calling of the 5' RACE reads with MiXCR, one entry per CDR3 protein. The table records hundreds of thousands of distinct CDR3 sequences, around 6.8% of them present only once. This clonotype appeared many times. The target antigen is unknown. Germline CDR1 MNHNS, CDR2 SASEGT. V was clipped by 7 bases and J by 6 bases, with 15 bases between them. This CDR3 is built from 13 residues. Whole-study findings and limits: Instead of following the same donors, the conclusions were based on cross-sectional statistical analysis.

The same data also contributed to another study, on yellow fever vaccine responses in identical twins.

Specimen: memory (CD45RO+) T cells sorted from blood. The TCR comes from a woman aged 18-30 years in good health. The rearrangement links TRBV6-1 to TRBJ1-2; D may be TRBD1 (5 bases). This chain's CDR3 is CASTRGGSDGYTF. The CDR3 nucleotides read TGTGCCAGCACCCGTGGGGGAAGCGATGGCTACACCTTC.